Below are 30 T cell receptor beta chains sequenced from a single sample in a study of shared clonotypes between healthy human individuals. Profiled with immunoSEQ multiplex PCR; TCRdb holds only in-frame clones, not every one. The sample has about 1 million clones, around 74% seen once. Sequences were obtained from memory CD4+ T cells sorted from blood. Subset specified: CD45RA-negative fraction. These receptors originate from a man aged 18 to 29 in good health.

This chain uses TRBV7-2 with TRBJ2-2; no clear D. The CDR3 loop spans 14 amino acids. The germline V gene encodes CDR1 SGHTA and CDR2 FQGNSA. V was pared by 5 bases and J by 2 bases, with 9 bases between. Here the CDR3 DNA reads TGTGCCAGCAGCCCTAGTCCTAACACCGGGGAGCTGTTTTTT. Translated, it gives CASSPSPNTGELFF.

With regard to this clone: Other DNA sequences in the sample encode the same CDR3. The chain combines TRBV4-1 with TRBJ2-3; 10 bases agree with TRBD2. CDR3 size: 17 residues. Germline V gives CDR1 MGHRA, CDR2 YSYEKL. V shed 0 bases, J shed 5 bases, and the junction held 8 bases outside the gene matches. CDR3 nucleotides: TGCGCCAGCAGCCAAGAAGGGAGCGGGGGGGCCGTAGATACGCAGTATTTT. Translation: CASSQEGSGGAVDTQYF.

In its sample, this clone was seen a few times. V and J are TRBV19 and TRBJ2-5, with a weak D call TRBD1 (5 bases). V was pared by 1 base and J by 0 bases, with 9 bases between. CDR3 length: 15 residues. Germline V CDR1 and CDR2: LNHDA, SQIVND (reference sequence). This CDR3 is CASSIGGVDQETQYF. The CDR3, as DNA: TGTGCCAGTAGTATAGGGGGCGTGGACCAAGAGACCCAGTACTTC.

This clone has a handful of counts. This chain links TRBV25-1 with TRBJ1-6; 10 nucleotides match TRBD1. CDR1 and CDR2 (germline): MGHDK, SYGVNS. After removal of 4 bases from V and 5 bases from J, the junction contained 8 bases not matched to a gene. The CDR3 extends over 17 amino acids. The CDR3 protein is CASSGWDRGVDNSPLHF. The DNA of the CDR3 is TGTGCCAGCAGTGGCTGGGACAGGGGTGTCGATAATTCACCCCTCCACTTT.

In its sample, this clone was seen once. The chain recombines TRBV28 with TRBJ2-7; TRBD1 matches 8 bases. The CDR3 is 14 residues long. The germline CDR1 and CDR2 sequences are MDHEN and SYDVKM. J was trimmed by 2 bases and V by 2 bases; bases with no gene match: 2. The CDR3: CASSLLGQAYEQYF. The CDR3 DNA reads TGTGCCAGCAGTTTACTGGGACAGGCCTACGAGCAGTACTTC.

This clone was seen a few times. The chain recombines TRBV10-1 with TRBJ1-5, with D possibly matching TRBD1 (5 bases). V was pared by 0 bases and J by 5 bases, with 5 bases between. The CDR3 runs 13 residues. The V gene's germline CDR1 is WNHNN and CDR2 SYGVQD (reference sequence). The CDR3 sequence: CASSESGDQPQHF. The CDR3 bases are TGCGCCAGCAGTGAGTCAGGGGATCAGCCCCAGCATTTT.

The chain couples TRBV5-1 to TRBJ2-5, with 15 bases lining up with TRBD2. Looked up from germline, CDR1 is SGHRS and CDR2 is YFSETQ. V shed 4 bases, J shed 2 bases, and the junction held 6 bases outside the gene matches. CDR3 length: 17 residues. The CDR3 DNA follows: TGCGCCAGCAGCCTCCTGGGACTAGCGGGGGGACAAGAGACCCAGTACTTC. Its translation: CASSLLGLAGGQETQYF.

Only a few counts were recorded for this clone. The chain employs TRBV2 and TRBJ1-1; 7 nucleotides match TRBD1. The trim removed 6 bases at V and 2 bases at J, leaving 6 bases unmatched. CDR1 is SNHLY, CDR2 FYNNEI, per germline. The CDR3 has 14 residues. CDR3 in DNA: TGTGCCAGCAGAGAGGACAGGCTTAACACTGAAGCTTTCTTT. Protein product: CASREDRLNTEAFF.

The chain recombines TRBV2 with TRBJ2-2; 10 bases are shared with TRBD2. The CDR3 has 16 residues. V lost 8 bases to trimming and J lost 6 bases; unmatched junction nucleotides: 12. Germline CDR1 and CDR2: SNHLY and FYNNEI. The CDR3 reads CASAPFSGGSAGELFF. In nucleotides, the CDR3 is TGTGCCAGCGCCCCTTTTAGCGGGGGGAGTGCCGGGGAGCTGTTTTTT.

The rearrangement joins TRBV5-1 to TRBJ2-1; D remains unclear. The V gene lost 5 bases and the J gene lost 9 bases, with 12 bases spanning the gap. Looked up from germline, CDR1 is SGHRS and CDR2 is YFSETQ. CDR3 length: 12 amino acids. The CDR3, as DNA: TGCGCCAGCAGTTTACCGTCTAGTGAGCAGTTCTTC. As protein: CASSLPSSEQFF.

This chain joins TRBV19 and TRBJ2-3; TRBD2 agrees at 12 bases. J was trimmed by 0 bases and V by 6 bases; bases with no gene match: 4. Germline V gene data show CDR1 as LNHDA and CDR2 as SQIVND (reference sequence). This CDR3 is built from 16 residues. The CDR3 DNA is TGTGCCAGTAGCATCGGACTAGCGGGGAGCACAGATACGCAGTATTTT. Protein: CASSIGLAGSTDTQYF.

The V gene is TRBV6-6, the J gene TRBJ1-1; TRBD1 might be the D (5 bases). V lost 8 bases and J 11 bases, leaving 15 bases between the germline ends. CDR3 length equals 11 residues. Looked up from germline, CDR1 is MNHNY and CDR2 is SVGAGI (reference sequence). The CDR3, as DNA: TGTGCCAGCCAGGCAGAGGGGTGGGCTTTCTTT. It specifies CASQAEGWAFF.

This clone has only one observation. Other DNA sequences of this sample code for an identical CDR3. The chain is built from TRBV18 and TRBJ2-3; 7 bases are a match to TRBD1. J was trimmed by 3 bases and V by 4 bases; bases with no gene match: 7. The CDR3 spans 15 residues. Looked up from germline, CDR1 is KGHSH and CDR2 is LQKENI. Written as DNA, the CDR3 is TGTGCCAGCTCACTCCGACAGGGTGAGACAGATACGCAGTATTTT. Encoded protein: CASSLRQGETDTQYF. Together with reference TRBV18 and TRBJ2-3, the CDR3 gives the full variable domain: NAGVMQNPRHLVRRRGQEARLRCSPMKGHSHVYWYRQLPEEGLKFMVYLQKENIIDESGMPKERFSAEFPKEGPSILRIQQVVRGDSAAYFCASSLRQGETDTQYFGPGTRLTVL.

The CDR3 protein is CASSEAGGGAFF. CDR3 DNA sequence: TGTGCCAGCAGTGAAGCCGGAGGTGGGGCTTTCTTT. V usage is TRBV6-1 and J usage is TRBJ1-1, with D uncertain. This CDR3 is built from 12 residues. The germline V gene has CDR1 MNHNS and CDR2 SASEGT. The V end was cut by 0 bases, the J end by 11 bases, with 10 bases between.

DNA for the CDR3: TGCGCCAGCAGCACCGACAGAGCCTGGGTGAACACTGAAGCTTTCTTT. Residues: CASSTDRAWVNTEAFF. This chain connects TRBV5-1 to TRBJ1-1; D is perhaps TRBD1 (5 bases). V gave up 4 bases and J gave up 0 bases, with 16 bases separating them. The CDR3 is 16 residues long. CDR1 is SGHRS and CDR2 is YFSETQ in the germline V gene.

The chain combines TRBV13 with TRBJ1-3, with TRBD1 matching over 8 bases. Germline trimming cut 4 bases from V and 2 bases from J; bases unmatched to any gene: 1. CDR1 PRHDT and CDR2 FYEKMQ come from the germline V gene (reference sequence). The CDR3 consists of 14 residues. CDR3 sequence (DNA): TGTGCCAGCAGCTCGGACAGGGCTGGAAACACCATATATTTT. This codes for CASSSDRAGNTIYF. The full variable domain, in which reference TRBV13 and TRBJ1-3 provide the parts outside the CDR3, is AAGVIQSPRHLIKEKRETATLKCYPIPRHDTVYWYQQGPGQDPQFLISFYEKMQSDKGSIPDRFSAQQFSDYHSELNMSSLELGDSALYFCASSSDRAGNTIYFGEGSWLTVV.

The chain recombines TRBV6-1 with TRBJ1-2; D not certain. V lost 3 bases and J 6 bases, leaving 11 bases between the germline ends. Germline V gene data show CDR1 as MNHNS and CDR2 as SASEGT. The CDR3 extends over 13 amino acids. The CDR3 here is CASSDEPVHGYTF. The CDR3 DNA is TGTGCCAGCAGTGATGAGCCAGTACATGGCTACACCTTC.

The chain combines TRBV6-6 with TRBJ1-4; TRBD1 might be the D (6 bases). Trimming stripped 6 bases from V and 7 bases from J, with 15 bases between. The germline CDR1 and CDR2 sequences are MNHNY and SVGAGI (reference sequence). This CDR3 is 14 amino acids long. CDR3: CASSSQGIGEKLFF. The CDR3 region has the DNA TGTGCCAGCAGCTCACAGGGAATCGGTGAAAAACTGTTTTTT.

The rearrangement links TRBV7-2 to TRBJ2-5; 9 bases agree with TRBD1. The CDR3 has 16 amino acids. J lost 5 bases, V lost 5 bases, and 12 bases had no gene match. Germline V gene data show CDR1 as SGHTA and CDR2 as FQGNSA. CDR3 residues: CASSGNRDRVGETQYF. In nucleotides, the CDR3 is TGTGCCAGCAGCGGAAACAGGGACAGGGTGGGCGAGACCCAGTACTTC.

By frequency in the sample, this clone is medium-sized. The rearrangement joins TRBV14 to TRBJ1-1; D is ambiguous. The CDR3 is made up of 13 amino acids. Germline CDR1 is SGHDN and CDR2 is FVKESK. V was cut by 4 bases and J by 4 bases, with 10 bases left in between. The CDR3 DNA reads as TGTGCCAGCAGCCCGGGGAGGAGCACTGAAGCTTTCTTT. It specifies CASSPGRSTEAFF. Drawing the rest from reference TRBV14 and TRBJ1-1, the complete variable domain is EAGVTQFPSHSVIEKGQTVTLRCDPISGHDNLYWYRRVMGKEIKFLLHFVKESKQDESGMPNNRFLAERTGGTYSTLKVQPAELEDSGVYFCASSPGRSTEAFFGQGTRLTVV.

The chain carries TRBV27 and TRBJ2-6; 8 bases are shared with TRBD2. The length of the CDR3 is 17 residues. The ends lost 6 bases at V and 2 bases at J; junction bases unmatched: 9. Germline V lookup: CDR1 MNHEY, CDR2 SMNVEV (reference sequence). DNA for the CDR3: TGTGCCAGCAGCACTACCGGGACTAGTGCTGGGGCCAACGTCCTGACTTTC. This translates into CASSTTGTSAGANVLTF.

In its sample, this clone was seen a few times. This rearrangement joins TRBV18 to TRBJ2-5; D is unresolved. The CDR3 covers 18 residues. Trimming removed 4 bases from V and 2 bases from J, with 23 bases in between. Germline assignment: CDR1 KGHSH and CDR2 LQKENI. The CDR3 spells CASSLPRVFSYIQETQYF. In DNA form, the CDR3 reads TGTGCCAGCTCACTGCCGCGCGTTTTTAGCTACATTCAAGAGACCCAGTACTTC. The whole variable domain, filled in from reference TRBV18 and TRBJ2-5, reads NAGVMQNPRHLVRRRGQEARLRCSPMKGHSHVYWYRQLPEEGLKFMVYLQKENIIDESGMPKERFSAEFPKEGPSILRIQQVVRGDSAAYFCASSLPRVFSYIQETQYFGPGTRLLVL.

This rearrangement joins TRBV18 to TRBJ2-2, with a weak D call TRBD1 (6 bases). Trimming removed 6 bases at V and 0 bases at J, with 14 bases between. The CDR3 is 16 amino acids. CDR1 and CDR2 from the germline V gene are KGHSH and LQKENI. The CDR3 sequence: CASSGRDTTNTGELFF. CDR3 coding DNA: TGTGCCAGCTCGGGTCGGGACACGACGAACACCGGGGAGCTGTTTTTT.

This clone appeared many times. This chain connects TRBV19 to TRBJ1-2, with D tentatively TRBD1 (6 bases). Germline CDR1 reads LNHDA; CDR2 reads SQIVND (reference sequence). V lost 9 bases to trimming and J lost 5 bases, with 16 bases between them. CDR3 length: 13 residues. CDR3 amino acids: CASNRGGYYGYTF. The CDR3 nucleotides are TGTGCCAGCAACCGGGGGGGCTATTATGGCTACACCTTC. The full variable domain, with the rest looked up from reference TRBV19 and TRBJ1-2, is DGGITQSPKYLFRKEGQNVTLSCEQNLNHDAMYWYRQDPGQGLRLIYYSQIVNDFQKGDIAEGYSVSREKKESFPLTVTSAQKNPTAFYLCASNRGGYYGYTFGSGTRLTVV.

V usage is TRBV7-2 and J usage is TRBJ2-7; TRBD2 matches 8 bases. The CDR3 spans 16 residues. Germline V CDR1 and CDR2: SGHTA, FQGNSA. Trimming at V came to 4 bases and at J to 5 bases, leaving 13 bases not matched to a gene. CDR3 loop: CASSSRRTNSGNEQYF. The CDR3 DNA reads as TGTGCCAGCAGCTCCAGACGGACCAATAGCGGGAACGAGCAGTACTTC.

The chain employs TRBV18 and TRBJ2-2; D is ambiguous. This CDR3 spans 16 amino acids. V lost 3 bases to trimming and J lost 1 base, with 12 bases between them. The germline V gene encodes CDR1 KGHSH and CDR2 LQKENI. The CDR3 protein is CASSPSASMNTGELFF. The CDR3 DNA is TGTGCCAGCTCACCTTCCGCCAGTATGAACACCGGGGAGCTGTTTTTT. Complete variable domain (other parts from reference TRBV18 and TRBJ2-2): NAGVMQNPRHLVRRRGQEARLRCSPMKGHSHVYWYRQLPEEGLKFMVYLQKENIIDESGMPKERFSAEFPKEGPSILRIQQVVRGDSAAYFCASSPSASMNTGELFFGEGSRLTVL.

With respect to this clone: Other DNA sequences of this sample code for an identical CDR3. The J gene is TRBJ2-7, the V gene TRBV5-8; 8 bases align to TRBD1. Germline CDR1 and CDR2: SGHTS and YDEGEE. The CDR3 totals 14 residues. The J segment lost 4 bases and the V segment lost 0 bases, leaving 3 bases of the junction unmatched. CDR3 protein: CASSLGQGAYEQYF. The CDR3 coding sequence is TGTGCCAGCAGCTTGGGGCAGGGGGCTTACGAGCAGTACTTC.

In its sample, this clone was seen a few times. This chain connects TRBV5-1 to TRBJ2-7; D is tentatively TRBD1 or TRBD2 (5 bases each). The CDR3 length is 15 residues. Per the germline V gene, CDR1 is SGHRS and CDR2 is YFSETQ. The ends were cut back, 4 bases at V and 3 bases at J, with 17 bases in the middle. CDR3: CASSPGTSSNYEQYF. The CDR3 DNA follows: TGCGCCAGCAGCCCAGGGACCTCATCCAACTACGAGCAGTACTTC. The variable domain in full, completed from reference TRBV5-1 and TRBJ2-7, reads KAGVTQTPRYLIKTRGQQVTLSCSPISGHRSVSWYQQTPGQGLQFLFEYFSETQRNKGNFPGRFSGRQFSNSRSEMNVSTLELGDSALYLCASSPGTSSNYEQYFGPGTRLTVT.

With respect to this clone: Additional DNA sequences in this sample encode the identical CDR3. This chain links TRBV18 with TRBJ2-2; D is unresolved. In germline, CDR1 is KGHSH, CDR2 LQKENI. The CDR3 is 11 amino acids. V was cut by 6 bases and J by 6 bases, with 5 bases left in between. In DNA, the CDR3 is TGTGCCAGCTCCCCGCCCGGGGAGCTGTTTTTT. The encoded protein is CASSPPGELFF. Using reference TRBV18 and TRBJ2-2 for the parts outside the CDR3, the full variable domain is NAGVMQNPRHLVRRRGQEARLRCSPMKGHSHVYWYRQLPEEGLKFMVYLQKENIIDESGMPKERFSAEFPKEGPSILRIQQVVRGDSAAYFCASSPPGELFFGEGSRLTVL.

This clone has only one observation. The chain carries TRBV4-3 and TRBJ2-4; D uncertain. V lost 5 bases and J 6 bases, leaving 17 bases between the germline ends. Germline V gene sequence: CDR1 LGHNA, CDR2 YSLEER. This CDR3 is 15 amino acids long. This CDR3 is CASSKSRTDVNIQYF. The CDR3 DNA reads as TGCGCCAGCAGCAAGTCACGAACGGACGTAAACATTCAGTACTTC.